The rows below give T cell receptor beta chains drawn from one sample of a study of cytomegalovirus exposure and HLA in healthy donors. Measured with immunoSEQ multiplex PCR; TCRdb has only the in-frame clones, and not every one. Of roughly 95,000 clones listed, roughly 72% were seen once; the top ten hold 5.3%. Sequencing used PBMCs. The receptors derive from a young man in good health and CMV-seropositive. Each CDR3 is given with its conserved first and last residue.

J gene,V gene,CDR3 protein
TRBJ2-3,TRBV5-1,CASSFLATDTQYF
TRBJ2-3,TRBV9,CASSVVPGGDTQYF
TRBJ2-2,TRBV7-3,CASRKGAGVTGELFF
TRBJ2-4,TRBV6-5,CASGRGRENIQYF
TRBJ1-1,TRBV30,CAWSKISYTEAFF
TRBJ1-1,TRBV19,CASRIQGSLDTEAFF
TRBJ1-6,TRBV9,CASNRGGSYNSPLHF
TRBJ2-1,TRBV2,CASKISQGGGNEQFF
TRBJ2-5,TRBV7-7,CASGRGGAGGQETQYF
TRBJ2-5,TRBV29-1,CSVEVGQYQETQYF
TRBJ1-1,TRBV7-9,CASSLHGTANTEAFF
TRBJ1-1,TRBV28,CASSWAGPEAFF
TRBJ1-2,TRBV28,CASSPTVYGYTF
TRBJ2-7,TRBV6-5,CASSYRTGDSEEYF
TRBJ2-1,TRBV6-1,CASSENIHIEFF
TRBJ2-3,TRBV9,CASSVRSGISDTQYF
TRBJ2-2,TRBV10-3,CAISAGTGSTGELFF
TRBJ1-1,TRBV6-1,CASKGHAKNTEAFF
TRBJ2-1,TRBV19,CASSIHPSTSGKDYNEQFF
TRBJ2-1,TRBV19,CASSPGLADEQFF
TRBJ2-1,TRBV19,CASSMDRGSYNEQFF
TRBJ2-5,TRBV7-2,CASRAGNQETQYF
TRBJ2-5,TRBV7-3,CASSLGVGQGQETQYF
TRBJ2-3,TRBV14,CASSQVRGGWGDTQYF
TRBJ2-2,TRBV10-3,CAISESTSPGELFF
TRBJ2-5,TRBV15,CATSRVGRTQYF
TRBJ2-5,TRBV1,CTSSQAGGRGETQYF
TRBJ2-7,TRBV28,CASSFDSIISSYEQYF
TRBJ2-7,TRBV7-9,CASSFGHSSYEQYF
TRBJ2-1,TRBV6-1,CASSDRTSGGSSYNEQFF
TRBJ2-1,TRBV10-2,CGVAGEYFEQFF
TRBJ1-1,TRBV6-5,CASTRQAESEAFF
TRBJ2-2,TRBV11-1,CASSRGQGDGELFF
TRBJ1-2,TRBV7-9,CASPGGTYYGYTF
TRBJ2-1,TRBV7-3,CASRAQRDPYNEQFF
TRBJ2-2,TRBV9,CASSVTAGAATGELFF
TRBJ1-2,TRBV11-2,CASSLAQRTVHGYTF
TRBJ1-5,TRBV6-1,CASKPDRGQPQHF
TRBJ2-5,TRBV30,CAWSVQGAETQYF
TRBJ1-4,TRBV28,CASTPGSRNEKLFF
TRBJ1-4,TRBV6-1,CASSEVPYRTVEKLFF
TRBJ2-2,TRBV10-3,CAISVDRGNTGELFF
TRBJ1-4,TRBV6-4,CASSDSSGNIGKLFF
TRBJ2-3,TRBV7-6,CASSSTGNTDTQYF
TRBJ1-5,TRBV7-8,CASRRGGQGSNQPQHF
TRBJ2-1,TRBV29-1,CSTGLAVYNEQFF
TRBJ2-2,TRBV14,CASSHDDRGVFF
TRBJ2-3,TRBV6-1,CASSEWTAQYRDTQYF
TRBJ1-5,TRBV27,CASSFRGGNQPQHF
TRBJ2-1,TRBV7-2,CASSLGGGPANEQFF
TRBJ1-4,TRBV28,CASSFGGKLFF
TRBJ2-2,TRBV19,CASSGQGNTGELFF
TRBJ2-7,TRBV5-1,CASSVYRFQAYEQYF
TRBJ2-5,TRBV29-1,CSVEDLPHF
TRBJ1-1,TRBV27,CASSLGRVNTEAFF
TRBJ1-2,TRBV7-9,CSSSFGQGLYGYTF
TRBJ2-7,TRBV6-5,CASSRPGGRADEQYF